This entry describes one T cell receptor (beta chain). An end of the junction differs from the germline gene, which may be a read error. The sample comes from a study of blood T cell repertoires in COVID-19. Method: immunoSEQ multiplex PCR; TCRdb's copy keeps in-frame clones and lacks some. The table lists tens of thousands of clones, 75% to 90% of them singletons. This TCR derives from a man aged 65 to 79 with active or convalescent COVID-19. The sample was peripheral blood.

CDR3 DNA sequence: TGTGCCAGTAGTTTAGACAGGCAGAACACTGAAGCTTTCTTT. Translated: CASSLDRQNTEAFF. The chain uses TRBV19 and TRBJ1-1, with a weak D call TRBD1 (6 bases). The CDR3 covers 14 residues. CDR1 is LNHDA, CDR2 SQIVND, per germline (reference sequence).